This T cell receptor beta chain was recorded in a study of blood T cell repertoires in COVID-19. Trimming left V 0 bases short and J 5 bases short, with 13 bases between. CDR1 and CDR2 (germline): LGHDT, YNNKEL (reference sequence). This CDR3 has 15 residues. TCRdb's table, derived via immunoSEQ multiplex PCR, lists solely in-frame clones and lacks some. The table has about 310,000 clones, 70% to 90% seen once. The TCR sequence derives from a man aged 25-45 years who had recovered from COVID-19. Sequencing used PBMCs or T cells enriched from blood (not recorded which). V is TRBV3-1 (or the pseudogene TRBV3-2) and J is TRBJ1-2; D perhaps matches TRBD1 (5 bases). The CDR3, as DNA: TGTGCCAGCAGCCAAGACCTAGGGGCACAGTATGGCTACACCTTC. Its translation: CASSQDLGAQYGYTF.